This TCR beta chain was recorded in a study of response to subunit inactivated influenza vaccine (dated by TCRdb to 2016 to 2019). Broadly, across the study: The study used deep quantitative T cell receptor repertoire profiling to track responses to a trivalent subunit inactivated influenza vaccine.

The CDR3 holds 17 amino acids from the cysteine to the phenylalanine. Only CDR3 DNA remains: 51 bases, in frame from the first base. Trimming costs V 0 bases and J 0 bases, and their ends lie 13 bases apart. Taken from the germline V gene, the CDR1 and CDR2 loops are SGDLS and YYNGEE. What the work shows at the level of the full study, not this receptor alone: The authors suggested that each seasonal influenza vaccination may recruit only a limited number of new T cells.

Library preparation employed RT-PCR. Sequencing took place on an Illumina HiSeq 2500. TCRdb trimmed public reads at Q25 via fastp, called clones via MiXCR and kept in-frame beta chains. All rows with the same CDR3 protein become a single entry with the most common DNA and genes. A total of 800,000 to 1,000,000 distinct CDR3 sequences appear in this sample, 21% of them only once. Together, the top ten hold 10% of the sample. A remark on this clonotype: The antigen this receptor binds is unknown. Base-call qualities are not available, and no considerably larger clone is one nucleotide away.

The rearrangement combines TRBV9 with TRBJ1-3; TRBD1 might be the D gene, on 6 matching bases. The material sequenced was PBMCs from blood, taken about 5 days after vaccination. The TCR comes from a man aged 50 to 60 who received an inactivated influenza vaccine. Donor details come from another sample of the same person, matched by shared clones. The DNA reads TGTGCCAGCAGCGTAGATGGGGGCCGGAGCTCTGGAAACACCATATATTTT. It is translated as CASSVDGGRSSGNTIYF.